The clone carrying this TCR beta chain has only a few counts. This sample is part of a study of T cells in Graves' hyperthyroidism and ophthalmopathy. From RNA transcripts, TCR beta CDR3 regions were amplified. HTBI primers drove first-round RT-PCR of the TCR CDR3. TCRdb recomputed calls from the multiplex PCR reads with MiXCR, one row per CDR3 protein. In the table there are some 500,000 distinct CDR3 sequences, roughly 14% of which are singletons. The CDR3 is 14 amino acids. Trimming removed 0 bases at V and 6 bases at J, with 12 bases between. The germline CDR1 and CDR2 sequences are SGHNT and YENEEA.

The sequence came from a woman younger than 35 with Graves' hyperthyroidism. This chain connects TRBV11-3 to TRBJ2-7; D is undetermined. Input material: blood. The CDR3, as DNA: TGTGCCAGCAGCTTAGATCCCCCCCTGGGCGAGCAGTACTTC. It specifies CASSLDPPLGEQYF. The full variable domain, its missing parts supplied by reference TRBV11-3 and TRBJ2-7, is EAGVVQSPRYKIIEKKQPVAFWCNPISGHNTLYWYLQNLGQGPELLIRYENEEAVDDSQLPKDRFSAERLKGVDSTLKIQPAELGDSAVYLCASSLDPPLGEQYFGPGTRLTVT.